Below, 6 T cell receptor beta chains from the same sample are listed, as sequenced in a study of technical replicates of blood from a handful of donors. Clones were sequenced by immunoSEQ multiplex PCR, and TCRdb holds only the in-frame ones, with some missing. The table has tens of thousands of clones, roughly 90% seen once. The source material was PBMCs. The receptors here all came from a human donor in good health. Some clones in this sample may be carry-over from other donors' samples.

This sequence joins TRBV5-8 and TRBJ2-5, with no clear D. V lost 0 bases and J 2 bases, leaving 8 bases between the germline ends. CDR1 is SGHTS, CDR2 YDEGEE, per germline. The CDR3 has 14 amino acids. Written as DNA, the CDR3 is TGTGCCAGCAGCTTGGCTCTCAGACAAGAGACCCAGTACTTC. Its protein is CASSLALRQETQYF.

This chain joins TRBV6-4 and TRBJ2-2, with D unresolved. The CDR3 runs to 16 residues. The germline CDR1 and CDR2 sequences are MRHNA and SNTAGT. V was shortened by 3 bases and J by 6 bases, with 17 bases between the two germline ends. The CDR3 DNA reads TGTGCCAGCAGTGAACGAGACATAGAGATGGCCGGGGAGCTGTTTTTT. Protein sequence: CASSERDIEMAGELFF.

The genes are TRBV10-3 and TRBJ2-2; perhaps TRBD2 as D (5 bases). Germline V gives CDR1 ENHRY, CDR2 SYGVKD. This CDR3 has 16 amino acids. Trimming pared 0 bases from V and 3 bases from J, leaving 11 bases between. The chain's CDR3 is CAISESKGVDTGELFF. The CDR3 DNA reads TGTGCCATCAGTGAGTCCAAGGGAGTGGACACCGGGGAGCTGTTTTTT.

This clone was seen more than once but under ten times. The chain combines TRBV7-9 with TRBJ1-1; weak D call: TRBD1 (5 bases). V gave up 1 base and J gave up 3 bases, with 12 bases separating them. The length of the CDR3 is 15 residues. The germline gives CDR1 SEHNR, CDR2 FQNEAQ (reference sequence). In DNA form, the CDR3 reads TGTGCCAGCAGCTTAGGAAGGGGTGGGTACACTGAAGCTTTCTTT. Its protein product is CASSLGRGGYTEAFF. Complete variable domain (other parts from reference TRBV7-9 and TRBJ1-1): DTGVSQNPRHKITKRGQNVTFRCDPISEHNRLYWYRQTLGQGPEFLTYFQNEAQLEKSRLLSDRFSAERPKGSFSTLEIQRTEQGDSAMYLCASSLGRGGYTEAFFGQGTRLTVV.

The gene calls are TRBV19 and TRBJ2-7; 8 positions agree with TRBD1. Germline assignment: CDR1 LNHDA and CDR2 SQIVND (reference sequence). The CDR3 extends over 13 amino acids. With 6 bases clipped from V and 3 bases from J, the junction kept 4 bases outside the gene matches. The CDR3, as DNA: TGTGCCAGTAGCAATACAGGGGGCTACGAGCAGTACTTC. It translates to CASSNTGGYEQYF.

V and J are TRBV4-1 and TRBJ2-1; TRBD2 matches 10 bases. The ends lost 3 bases at V and 9 bases at J; junction bases unmatched: 8. CDR1 and CDR2 (germline): MGHRA, YSYEKL. The CDR3 loop spans 15 amino acids. The CDR3 loop reads CASSQESGGAGEQFF. In DNA, the CDR3 is TGCGCCAGCAGCCAGGAAAGCGGGGGGGCGGGTGAGCAGTTCTTC.